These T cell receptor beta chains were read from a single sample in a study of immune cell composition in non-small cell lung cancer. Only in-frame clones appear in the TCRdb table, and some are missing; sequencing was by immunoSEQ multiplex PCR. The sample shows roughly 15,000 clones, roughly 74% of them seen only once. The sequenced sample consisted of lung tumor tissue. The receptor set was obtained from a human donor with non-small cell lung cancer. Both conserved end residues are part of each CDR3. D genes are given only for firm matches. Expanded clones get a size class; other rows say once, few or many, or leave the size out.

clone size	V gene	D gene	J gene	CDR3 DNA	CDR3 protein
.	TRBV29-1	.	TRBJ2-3	TGCAGCGTTCTGGGCGGGATGCGCACAGATACGCAGTATTTT	CSVLGGMRTDTQYF
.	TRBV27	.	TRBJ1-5	TGTGCCAGCAGTGGGTCCAGGGTCGGGAATCAGCCCCAGCATTTT	CASSGSRVGNQPQHF
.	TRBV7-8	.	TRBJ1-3	TGTGCCAGCAGCTTGGCAGACTCTGGAAACACCATATATTTT	CASSLADSGNTIYF
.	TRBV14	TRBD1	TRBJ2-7	TGTGCCAGCAGCCGACAGGGCTACGAGCAGTACTTC	CASSRQGYEQYF
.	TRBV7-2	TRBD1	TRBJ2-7	TGTGCCAGCAGCCCCTCCGGGACAGCCTACGAGCAGTACTTC	CASSPSGTAYEQYF
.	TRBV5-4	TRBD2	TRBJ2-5	TGTGCCAGTGGAGCAGGCGGGAGGGCCGTGGAGACCCAGTACTTC	CASGAGGRAVETQYF
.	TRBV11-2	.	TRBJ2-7	TGTGCCAGCAGCACCCTTCCAGGGCCCTACGAGCAGTACTTC	CASSTLPGPYEQYF
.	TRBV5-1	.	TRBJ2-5	TGCGCCAGCGCCCCTTTACAGATCCAAGAGACCCAGTACTTC	CASAPLQIQETQYF
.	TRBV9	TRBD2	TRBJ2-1	TGTGCCAGCAGCGTACGACTAGCGGGGTACAATGAGCAGTTCTTC	CASSVRLAGYNEQFF
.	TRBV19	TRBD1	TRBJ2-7	TGTGCCAGTAGTCCTCGACAGGGGCGCTACGAGCAGTACTTC	CASSPRQGRYEQYF
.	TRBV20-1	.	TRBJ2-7	TGCAGTGCTTATAGCATCCACGAGCAGTACTTC	CSAYSIHEQYF
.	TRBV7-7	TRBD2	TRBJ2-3	TGTGCTAGCAGCCTATCCCCTCGGGTAGCGGGGACTTACACAGATACGCAGTATTTT	CASSLSPRVAGTYTDTQYF
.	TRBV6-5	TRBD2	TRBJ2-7	TGTGCCAGCAGTTTTTCGGGCGCGGGAGGGTTATACGAGCAGTACTTC	CASSFSGAGGLYEQYF
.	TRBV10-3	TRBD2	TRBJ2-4	TGTGCCATCAGTGAGTCGGGACTACTAGAAAACATTCAGTACTTC	CAISESGLLENIQYF
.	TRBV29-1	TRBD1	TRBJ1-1	TGCAGCGTTCTAACAGGGGGCAACACTGAAGCTTTCTTT	CSVLTGGNTEAFF
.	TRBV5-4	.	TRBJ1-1	TGTGCCAGCAGCTTGGAACAGGCCGGCACTGAAGCTTTCTTT	CASSLEQAGTEAFF
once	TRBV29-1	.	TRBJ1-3	TGCAGCGTTGGTGACAGACCCTCTGGAAACACCATATATTTT	CSVGDRPSGNTIYF
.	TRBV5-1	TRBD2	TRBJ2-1	TGCGCCAGCAGCTTTCTAGCGGGACTGACCTACAATGAGCAGTTCTTC	CASSFLAGLTYNEQFF
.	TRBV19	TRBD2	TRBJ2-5	TGTGCCAGTAGCCCACAGGGGACTAGCGGAGAGACCCAGTACTTC	CASSPQGTSGETQYF
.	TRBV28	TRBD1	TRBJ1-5	TGTGCCAGCAGCTGGGACAGGAATCAGCCCCAGCATTTT	CASSWDRNQPQHF
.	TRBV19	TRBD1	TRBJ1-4	TGTGCCAGTAGACTGACAGGGGCAGCTAATGAAAAACTGTTTTTT	CASRLTGAANEKLFF
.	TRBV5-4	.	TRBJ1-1	TGTGCCAGCAGCCAGGGCGGGGAGCTCAACACTGAAGCTTTCTTT	CASSQGGELNTEAFF
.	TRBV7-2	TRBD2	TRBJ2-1	TGTGCCAGCAGCTTAAGCGGGAACCTCCTGGGCTCCTACAATGAGCAGTTCTTC	CASSLSGNLLGSYNEQFF
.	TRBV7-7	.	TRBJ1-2	TGTGCCAGCAAGAATAGGAGGAACACTCACTATGGCTACACCTTC	CASKNRRNTHYGYTF
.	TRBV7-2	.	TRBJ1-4	TGTGCCAGCAGCGACGGGGCAACTAATGAAAAACTGTTTTTT	CASSDGATNEKLFF
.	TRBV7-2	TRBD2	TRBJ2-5	TGTGCCAGCAGCTTAGCGCAGCGGGGGGGGAGAGAGACCCAGTACTTC	CASSLAQRGGRETQYF
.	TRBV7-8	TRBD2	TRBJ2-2	TGTGCCAGCAGCTTATATTCTAGCGGGGGGGCCGGGGAGCTGTTTTTT	CASSLYSSGGAGELFF
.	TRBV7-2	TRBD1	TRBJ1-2	TGTGCCAGCAGCTGGGACAGGGGTGATGGCTACACCTTC	CASSWDRGDGYTF
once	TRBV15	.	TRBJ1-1	TGTGCCACCAGCAATCTCCGGGGGGTTTTGGCTTTCTTT	CATSNLRGVLAFF
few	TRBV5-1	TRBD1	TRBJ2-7	TGCGCCAGCAGCTTGGCCTCAGGGGGCGGCTACGAGCAGTACTTC	CASSLASGGGYEQYF
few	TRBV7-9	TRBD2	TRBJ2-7	TGTGCCAGCAGCTTGCTCGGGGGGGGGAATCGGGACGAGCAGTACTTC	CASSLLGGGNRDEQYF
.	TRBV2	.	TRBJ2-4	TGTGCCAGCAGTGAAAACCCCCAAGCGGGCATTCAGTACTTC	CASSENPQAGIQYF
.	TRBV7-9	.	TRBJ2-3	TGTGCCAGCAGCGCCCAGGGGTCAGATACGCAGTATTTT	CASSAQGSDTQYF
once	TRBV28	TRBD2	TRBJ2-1	TGTGCCAGCAGTTTAGGCCTAGCGGCCTACAATGAGCAGTTCTTC	CASSLGLAAYNEQFF
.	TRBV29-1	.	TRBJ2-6	TGCAGCGTTATCCTCGTGGCCTCTGGGGCCAACGTCCTGACTTTC	CSVILVASGANVLTF
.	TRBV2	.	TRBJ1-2	TGTGCCAGCGGGGCAGGTATATATGGCTACACCTTC	CASGAGIYGYTF
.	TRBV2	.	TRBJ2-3	TGTGCCAGCATGGTAGCGGCTAGCACAGATACGCAGTATTTT	CASMVAASTDTQYF
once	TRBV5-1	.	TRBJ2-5	TGCGCCAGCAGCTCCCGAGCCGGGAGCAGGGAGACCCAGTACTTC	CASSSRAGSRETQYF
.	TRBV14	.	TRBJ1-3	TGTGCCAGCAGCCAAGTAGCCGGCTCTGGAAACACCATATATTTT	CASSQVAGSGNTIYF
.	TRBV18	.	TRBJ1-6	TGTGCCAGCTCACCACCGGAGAGGGGGTCTCCCCTCCACTTT	CASSPPERGSPLHF
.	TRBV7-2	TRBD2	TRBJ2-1	TGTGCCAGCAGCCTTTCTATAGCGGGAGGCCCCAATGAGCAGTTCTTC	CASSLSIAGGPNEQFF
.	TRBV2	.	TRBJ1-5	TGTGCCAGCAGGGATACAGGTTATCAGCCCCAGCATTTT	CASRDTGYQPQHF
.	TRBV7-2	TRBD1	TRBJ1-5	TGTGCCAGCAGCACATGGGGACAGGGGAGACAGCCCCAGCATTTT	CASSTWGQGRQPQHF
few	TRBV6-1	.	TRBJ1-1	TGTGCCAGCAGTTCACAGGGTAACACTGAAGCTTTCTTT	CASSSQGNTEAFF
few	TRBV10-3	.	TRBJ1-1	TGTGCCATCAGTGAGCCGGGCGGGACCACTGAAGCTTTCTTT	CAISEPGGTTEAFF
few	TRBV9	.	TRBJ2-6	TGTGCCAGCAGCCTCGCAGGGGTAGGGGCCAACGTCCTGACTTTC	CASSLAGVGANVLTF
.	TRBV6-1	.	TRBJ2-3	TGTGCCAGCAGGCAGGGTGGGGGCACAGATACGCAGTATTTT	CASRQGGGTDTQYF
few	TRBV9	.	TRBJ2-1	TGTGCCAGCAGCGGATCTAGGAATGAGCAGTTCTTC	CASSGSRNEQFF
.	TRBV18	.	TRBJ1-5	TGTGCCAGCTCACCATTCAACAGGGACCAGCCCCAGCATTTT	CASSPFNRDQPQHF
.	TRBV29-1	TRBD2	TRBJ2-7	TGCAGCGTCAGGCGGGCTAGCGGGAGTCAGTACTTC	CSVRRASGSQYF
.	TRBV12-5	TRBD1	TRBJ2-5	TGTGCTAGTGGTTCGGGACAGGGCGAGACCCAGTACTTC	CASGSGQGETQYF
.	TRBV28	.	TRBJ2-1	TGTGCCAGCAGTTTACTCGGGATGAGGGATGAGCAGTTCTTC	CASSLLGMRDEQFF
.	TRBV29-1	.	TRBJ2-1	TGCAGCGGGTGGGGGCAGGGCCTCAATGAGCAGTTCTTC	CSGWGQGLNEQFF
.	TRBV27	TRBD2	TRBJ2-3	TGTGCCAGCAGTTTATGGGCGGGGCGGGAGGGAGATACGCAGTATTTT	CASSLWAGREGDTQYF
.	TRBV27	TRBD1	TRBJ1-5	TGTGCCAGCAGTCCCCTGGACAGGGGAAGGGTTCGAAATCAGCCCCAGCATTTT	CASSPLDRGRVRNQPQHF
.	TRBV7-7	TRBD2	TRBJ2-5	TGTGCTAGCAGCTTAGGGACTAGCGGGAGAGGAGAGACCCAGTACTTC	CASSLGTSGRGETQYF
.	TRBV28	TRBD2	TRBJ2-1	TGTGCCAGCAGTCTGACACTAGCGGGCCGGGGGGCCTACAATGAGCAGTTCTTC	CASSLTLAGRGAYNEQFF
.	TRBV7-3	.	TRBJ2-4	TGTGCCAGCAGCTACCCCCGAGGAGTCCAGTACTTC	CASSYPRGVQYF
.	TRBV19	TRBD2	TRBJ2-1	TGTGCCAGTAGTCTAAAACCGAGCGGGATTACCTACAATGAGCAGTTCTTC	CASSLKPSGITYNEQFF
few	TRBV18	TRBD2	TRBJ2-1	TGTGCCAGCTCACCGTTTGGGACTAGCGGGAGCTTGAGGTACAATGAGCAGTTCTTC	CASSPFGTSGSLRYNEQFF